These T cell receptor beta chains were read from a single sample in a study of Graves' ophthalmopathy and Graves' hyperthyroidism. TCRdb reanalysed the multiplex PCR reads using MiXCR and keeps one entry per CDR3 protein. The data hold about 620,000 distinct CDR3 sequences, with about 24% observed a single time. The sequencing input was peripheral blood. The receptors derive from a woman between 18 and 29 years old with stable Graves' hyperthyroidism. Some clones in this sample may be carry-over from other donors' samples. Each CDR3 is given with its conserved first and last residue. The D gene is left open where the match is weak. Clone size is not always given. Where it is, it says once, few, many or a class for expanded clones.

J gene	clone size	D gene	V gene	CDR3 protein	CDR3 DNA
TRBJ2-5	NA	TRBD2	TRBV20-1	CSARGSGGDF	TGCAGTGCTAGAGGGAGCGGGGGAGACTTC
TRBJ2-5	few	NA	TRBV2	CASSVGLETQYF	TGTGCCAGCTCTGTGGGTTTGGAGACCCAGTACTTC
TRBJ1-5	many	NA	TRBV12-3/TRBV12-4	CASSFRDRSNQPQHF	TGTGCCAGCAGTTTCCGCGACAGAAGCAATCAGCCCCAGCATTTT
TRBJ1-1	NA	TRBD1	TRBV11-2	CASKGQGSGHTEAFF	TGTGCCAGCAAGGGACAGGGGAGTGGGCACACTGAAGCTTTCTTT
TRBJ2-7	few	NA	TRBV4-2	CASSQEADSYEQYF	TGTGCCAGCAGCCAAGAGGCGGACAGCTACGAGCAGTACTTC
TRBJ2-7	few	NA	TRBV5-1	CASSLNRDAGEQYF	TGCGCCAGCAGCTTAAACCGGGACGCGGGCGAGCAGTACTTC
TRBJ2-7	NA	NA	TRBV11-1	CASSPEAGWEAYEQYF	TGTGCCAGCAGCCCCGAGGCGGGGTGGGAGGCCTACGAGCAGTACTTC
TRBJ1-5	many	NA	TRBV2	CASRWETQPQHF	TGTGCCAGCAGGTGGGAAACTCAGCCCCAGCATTTT
TRBJ2-5	NA	NA	TRBV6-5	CASSYHGIRGQYF	TGTGCCAGCAGTTACCACGGGATTAGGGGCCAGTACTTC
TRBJ2-2	NA	TRBD2	TRBV7-2	CASSFLAGEQELFF	TGTGCCAGCAGCTTTTTGGCGGGAGAACAGGAGCTGTTTTTT
TRBJ1-5	many	NA	TRBV2	CASRPGSRHSNQPQHF	TGTGCCAGCAGACCGGGGAGCCGCCATAGCAATCAGCCCCAGCATTTT
TRBJ2-2	NA	NA	TRBV12-3/TRBV12-4	CASSTMVAFEGETGELFF	TGTGCCAGCAGCACTATGGTTGCCTTTGAGGGCGAAACCGGGGAGCTGTTTTTT
TRBJ1-5	many	NA	TRBV6-1	CASSVNSKSNQPQHF	TGTGCCAGCAGTGTTAACTCTAAGAGCAATCAGCCCCAGCATTTT
TRBJ2-5	many	NA	TRBV12-3/TRBV12-4	CASSLQTQETQYF	TGTGCCAGCAGTTTACAAACCCAAGAGACCCAGTACTTC
TRBJ1-5	many	TRBD1	TRBV12-3/TRBV12-4	CASSFGQGVRSNQPQHF	TGTGCCAGCAGTTTCGGACAGGGAGTTCGTTCAAATCAGCCCCAGCATTTT
TRBJ1-5	many	NA	TRBV30	CAWSVGWDQPQHF	TGTGCCTGGAGTGTAGGGTGGGATCAGCCCCAGCATTTT
TRBJ2-4	few	NA	TRBV5-1	CASSPQPGHRKNIQYF	TGCGCCAGCAGCCCGCAACCGGGACACCGAAAAAACATTCAGTACTTC
TRBJ1-5	NA	NA	TRBV9	CASSVRGLGQPQHF	TGTGCCAGCAGCGTACGGGGTTTGGGTCAGCCCCAGCATTTT